These T cell receptor beta chains were read from a single sample in a study of shared clonotypes between healthy human individuals. Assay used: immunoSEQ multiplex PCR; TCRdb lists only in-frame clones, some missing. The sample lists hundreds of thousands of clones, approximately 95% seen once, with 0.055% to 0.075% in the top ten. Sequencing used naive CD4+ T cells sorted from blood. Receptor source: a woman aged 25 to 39 in good health. Both conserved end residues are part of each CDR3. The D gene is left open where the match is weak. Expanded clones are given a class, and other clones once, few, many or no size at all.

TGTGCCAGCAGCCGCGGGGGAGCAAAAGAAGCTTTCTTT | CASSRGGAKEAFF | . | TRBV5-4 | . | TRBJ1-1
TGTGCCAGCAGAACCCCTGGGGCGTCGGAGGTCGAGCAGTACTTC | CASRTPGASEVEQYF | few | TRBV21-1 | . | TRBJ2-7
TGTGCCAGCAGCCACTTTGAGGCTGGGTTTGACTATGGCTACACCTTC | CASSHFEAGFDYGYTF | once | TRBV7-9 | . | TRBJ1-2
TGCGCCAGCAGCTTGAGGACAGTCGGAAGTGAAGCTTTCTTT | CASSLRTVGSEAFF | . | TRBV5-1 | . | TRBJ1-1
TGCGCCAGCAGCCCGAGCGGGACAACCTACAATGAGCAGTTCTTC | CASSPSGTTYNEQFF | . | TRBV4-1 | . | TRBJ2-1
TGCGCCAGCAGCTTGGTTAGCGGGGGCTCCTACAATGAGCAGTTCTTC | CASSLVSGGSYNEQFF | . | TRBV5-1 | TRBD2 | TRBJ2-1
TGTGCCAGTAGTATAGATATAAACAGGTACAATGAGCAGTTCTTC | CASSIDINRYNEQFF | . | TRBV19 | . | TRBJ2-1
TGCGCCAGCAGCGCGGGACTAGCGGGATCGGTCGAGCAGTACTTC | CASSAGLAGSVEQYF | . | TRBV5-1 | TRBD2 | TRBJ2-7
TGCAGTGCTAGGAGCTCCTACGAGCAGTACTTC | CSARSSYEQYF | . | TRBV20-1 | . | TRBJ2-7
TGTGCCAGCAGCGGATATGGCTACACCTTC | CASSGYGYTF | . | TRBV9 | . | TRBJ1-2
TGTGCCAGTAGTATACCAGGGAGGAACACTGAAGCTTTCTTT | CASSIPGRNTEAFF | . | TRBV19 | . | TRBJ1-1
TGTGCCAGCAGCCCGGCCCCGGGACTAACGTCTGCCAGCTACACCTTC | CASSPAPGLTSASYTF | . | TRBV5-5 | . | TRBJ1-2
TGTGCCAGCAGTTTATCAGGCAGGGGGCGCTCTGGCTACACCTTC | CASSLSGRGRSGYTF | . | TRBV27 | TRBD1 | TRBJ1-2
TGTGCCAGCTCACCACGGGGGGGACTCCGCTCCTACGAGCAGTACTTC | CASSPRGGLRSYEQYF | . | TRBV18 | TRBD2 | TRBJ2-7
TGTGCCAGCAGTCCTCGGACAGGTTTCGCCCAGTACTTC | CASSPRTGFAQYF | . | TRBV28 | TRBD1 | TRBJ2-5
TGTGCCAGTTCCGGGACTAGCGGCACAGATACGCAGTATTTT | CASSGTSGTDTQYF | . | TRBV19 | TRBD2 | TRBJ2-3
TGTGCCAGCAGTGGGGACGGCTACGAGCAGTACTTC | CASSGDGYEQYF | . | TRBV2 | . | TRBJ2-7
TGTGCCAGCAGTTTACACGGAAGTACTAGCGGGAGGGTTTACGAGCAGTACTTC | CASSLHGSTSGRVYEQYF | . | TRBV27 | TRBD2 | TRBJ2-7
TGTGCCAGCAGCTTTCGTCCAACTAATGAAAAACTGTTTTTT | CASSFRPTNEKLFF | . | TRBV7-6 | . | TRBJ1-4
TGTGCCAGCCGTCCGCGAGGACAGCCCCAGCATTTT | CASRPRGQPQHF | . | TRBV28 | . | TRBJ1-5
TGTGCCAGCAGCTTGCAGGGGGCTCATAGGTCCTACGAGCAGTACTTC | CASSLQGAHRSYEQYF | . | TRBV5-5 | TRBD1 | TRBJ2-7
TGTGCCAGCGGGAGGTCAGGGCACGAGCAGTACTTC | CASGRSGHEQYF | . | TRBV9 | . | TRBJ2-7
TGTGCCAGCAGCCCATGGGGGACAGGGACTGGAAACACCATATATTTT | CASSPWGTGTGNTIYF | . | TRBV7-9 | TRBD1 | TRBJ1-3
TGCGCCAGCAGCTGGCGGGCAGGGTTGAATGAGCAGTTCTTC | CASSWRAGLNEQFF | . | TRBV5-1 | . | TRBJ2-1
TGTGCCAGCAGCTTAGGGGAGGAGGGCCTTACAGATACGCAGTATTTT | CASSLGEEGLTDTQYF | . | TRBV7-9 | . | TRBJ2-3
TGTGCCAGCAGTGGACAGGGGGTGCGGGAGCCGCGGGAGCAGTACTTC | CASSGQGVREPREQYF | . | TRBV6-1 | TRBD1 | TRBJ2-5
TGCGCCAGCAGTGCGACAGGGAACGAGCAGTACTTC | CASSATGNEQYF | few | TRBV10-2 | TRBD1 | TRBJ2-7
TGCGCCAGCAGCCCCGAGGTAGGGGGAGCTTTCTTT | CASSPEVGGAFF | once | TRBV5-1 | . | TRBJ1-1
TGCGCCAGCAGCTTGGGTCGGACAGCCGACAATGAAAAACTGTTTTTT | CASSLGRTADNEKLFF | . | TRBV5-1 | . | TRBJ1-4
TGCGCCAGCAGCGCACCGACTAGCGGGAGCTACGAGCAGTACTTC | CASSAPTSGSYEQYF | . | TRBV5-1 | TRBD2 | TRBJ2-7
TGTGCCAGTAGTGCATCCGGGACAGGGGTCTACGAGCAGTACTTC | CASSASGTGVYEQYF | . | TRBV19 | TRBD1 | TRBJ2-7
TGTGCCAGCAGTGGGGCAGGGGCTGGAAATCAGCCCCAGCATTTT | CASSGAGAGNQPQHF | . | TRBV6-1 | . | TRBJ1-5
TGTGCCAGCAGTCCGCCGGTCTACTCCTACGAGCAGTACTTC | CASSPPVYSYEQYF | . | TRBV28 | . | TRBJ2-7
TGTGCCAGCAGTTACTACAATGAGCAGTTCTTC | CASSYYNEQFF | . | TRBV2 | . | TRBJ2-1
TGTGCCAGCCGTCGGAACCTAGGACGGACGATACTTTATGGCTACACCTTC | CASRRNLGRTILYGYTF | . | TRBV13 | . | TRBJ1-2
TGTGCCAGCAGCTTGGAGGGAGCGAGATCCTACGAGCAGTACTTC | CASSLEGARSYEQYF | . | TRBV5-4 | . | TRBJ2-7
TGTGCCATCAGTGAGTCTCGGCGGCTAGCGGGTGACCAGAACCAAGAGACCCAGTACTTC | CAISESRRLAGDQNQETQYF | . | TRBV10-3 | TRBD2 | TRBJ2-5
TGTGCCAGCAGCTTGGGGGAGGGGTTTATCTACGAGCAGTACTTC | CASSLGEGFIYEQYF | . | TRBV5-4 | TRBD2 | TRBJ2-7
TGTGCCAGCACCTTTTCTAGCACAGATACGCAGTATTTT | CASTFSSTDTQYF | . | TRBV7-2 | . | TRBJ2-3
TGTGCCAGCAGCTTAGGACAAGAGACCCAGTACTTC | CASSLGQETQYF | . | TRBV11-2 | . | TRBJ2-5
TGCGCCAGCAGCCAAGCCCGAGCGGGAGGGTCCTACGAGCAGTACTTC | CASSQARAGGSYEQYF | . | TRBV4-1 | TRBD2 | TRBJ2-7
TGTGCCAGCAGTAGAGGGGGGGACTCCTACGAGCAGTACTTC | CASSRGGDSYEQYF | . | TRBV6-1 | . | TRBJ2-7
TGTGCCAGCAGTGGGGGGTTAGCGGGAGGCTCTGATACGCAGTATTTT | CASSGGLAGGSDTQYF | once | TRBV28 | TRBD2 | TRBJ2-3
TGTGCCAGCAGCCGGAACCTTGATGAAGCTTTCTTT | CASSRNLDEAFF | . | TRBV7-2 | . | TRBJ1-1
TGCGCCAGCAGCCCAAGACAGCTGAACACTGAAGCTTTCTTT | CASSPRQLNTEAFF | . | TRBV4-1 | . | TRBJ1-1
TGTGCCAGCAGCTTGGTAGGGGGTGGCACAGATACGCAGTATTTT | CASSLVGGGTDTQYF | . | TRBV5-6 | . | TRBJ2-3
TGTGCCTGCAGACAGGGGGCTTATAATGAGCAGTTCTTC | CACRQGAYNEQFF | once | TRBV30 | TRBD1 | TRBJ2-1
TGTGCCAGCAGAGGAAGGGGGGATGTCTATTGGGAGCAGTACTTC | CASRGRGDVYWEQYF | . | TRBV27 | . | TRBJ2-7
TGTGCCATCAGTGACTCAGGGCTTGGCGACTATGGCTACACCTTC | CAISDSGLGDYGYTF | . | TRBV10-3 | . | TRBJ1-2
TGTGCCACCAGCAGAAGGGTCCCGGGGACTGAGCAGTTCTTC | CATSRRVPGTEQFF | . | TRBV15 | . | TRBJ2-1
TGTGCCAGCGTTGGGCTAGCGGGAGGGCCCTTCTCCTACAATGAGCAGTTCTTC | CASVGLAGGPFSYNEQFF | . | TRBV28 | TRBD2 | TRBJ2-1